This TCR beta chain comes out of a study of blood T cell repertoires in COVID-19. The data were produced by immunoSEQ multiplex PCR, yet TCRdb's version contains in-frame clones alone and is incomplete. The data show 200,000 to 250,000 clones, around three quarters seen once. The source of this sequence is a woman in her 70s with acute or convalescent COVID-19. Sequences were obtained from peripheral blood.

DNA for the CDR3: TGTGCCAGCAGCCAAGGAGCAGGAGATACGCAGTATTTT. This gives the protein CASSQGAGDTQYF. The rearrangement links TRBV3-1 (or the pseudogene TRBV3-2) to TRBJ2-3; unclear D gene. This CDR3 region has 13 residues. Looked up from germline, CDR1 is LGHDT and CDR2 is YNNKEL (reference sequence). V shed 1 base and J shed 5 bases, with 7 bases lying between them.